This T cell receptor (beta chain) came from a study of blood T cell repertoires in COVID-19 (dated by TCRdb to 2018 to 2021). In the study overall: Samples from collaborators originated in the United States, Italy and Spain and spanned both the acute and convalescent phases of COVID-19. The prospective study material was composed of cDNA or gDNA derived from T cells, B-cell-depleted T cells, or PBMCs. Deeply sampled blood TCRbeta repertoires from subjects exposed to, actively infected with, or recovered from COVID-19 were included in the dataset. The repertoires were made available in a free public database intended to serve as a resource for research on the immune response to SARS-CoV-2. Samples came from the ongoing ImmuneRACE study (first 160 participants) plus 1,254 subjects from 6 global collaborators. Sample metadata almost always included a de-identified subject ID, COVID-19 status, age in years and sex. HLA class I and class II types, where available, came from metadata supplied by the sample provider rather than from assay-based typing.

TCRbeta CDR3 regions were amplified from genomic DNA by means of the immunoSEQ Assay, a bias-controlled multiplex PCR. The paper's data handling went like this. The number of nucleated cells in each sample was estimated from the amplification of reference gene primers within the assay. Sequence reads were collapsed and filtered to measure the absolute abundance of every unique TCRbeta CDR3 rearrangement. For each sample, productive Simpson clonality was calculated by taking the square root of Simpson's diversity index across productive rearrangements. The clones in this table, taken by TCRdb from immuneACCESS, are in-frame only. Not every clone is retained; where verified, under half of the shortfall comes from an unresolved V gene, and the cause of the rest is unknown. The D gene and trimming were derived from the DNA, and the V and J assignments and clone size from that table. This sample lists tens of thousands of clones; around 87% were detected once. Of the sample, approximately 25% is held by the ten largest clones.

On the study overall, not on this receptor specifically: Clinical and demographic metadata were provided uncurated, with the amount varying by source and participant.

Trimming at the junction amounts to 5 bases on V and 4 bases on J, and the germline ends lie 7 bases apart. The CDR3 starts with the cysteine, ends with the phenylalanine, and has 12 residues. Of all the DNA, just the CDR3 is kept, 36 bases in frame from base 1. CDR1 and CDR2 are read off the germline V gene as SGHTA and FQGTGA. In regard to this clone: Its antigen remains unidentified. Within one base of it there is no much larger clone, and no base qualities were kept.

Collaborating institutions collected whole blood in K2EDTA tubes following their own protocols. For TCRbeta analysis, collaborators shipped samples as frozen whole blood, isolated PBMCs, or DNA extracted from either of those sample types. The chain is assembled from TRBV7-3 and TRBJ2-3; the D gene is perhaps TRBD2, on 5 matching bases. The receptor was isolated from a man aged 45-65 years with active or convalescent COVID-19. The source material was peripheral blood. CDR3 loop: CASSLGADTQYF. In nucleotides, the sequence is TGTGCCAGCAGCCTCGGGGCAGATACGCAGTATTTT. Beyond the CDR3, the reference TRBV7-3 and TRBJ2-3 genes provide the residues; the full variable domain reads: GAGVSQTPSNKVTEKGKYVELRCDPISGHTALYWYRQSLGQGPEFLIYFQGTGAADDSGLPNDRFFAVRPEGSVSTLKIQRTERGDSAVYLCASSLGADTQYFGPGTRLTVL.